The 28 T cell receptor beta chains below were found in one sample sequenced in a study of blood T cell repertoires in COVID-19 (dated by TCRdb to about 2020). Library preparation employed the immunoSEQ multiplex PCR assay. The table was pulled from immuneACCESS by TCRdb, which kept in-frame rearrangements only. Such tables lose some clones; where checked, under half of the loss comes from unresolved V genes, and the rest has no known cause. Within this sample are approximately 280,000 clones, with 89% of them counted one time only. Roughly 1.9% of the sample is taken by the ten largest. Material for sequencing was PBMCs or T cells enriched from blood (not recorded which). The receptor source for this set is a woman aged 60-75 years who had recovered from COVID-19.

DNA of the CDR3: TGTGCCAGCAGTTACTCCCACACGGGGTCTGAAGCTTTCTTT. Translated: CASSYSHTGSEAFF. The rearrangement uses TRBV6-5 and TRBJ1-1; D is undetermined. CDR1 is MNHEY, CDR2 SVGAGI, per germline. The ends were cut back, 0 bases at V and 6 bases at J, with 11 bases in the middle. The CDR3 runs to 14 residues.

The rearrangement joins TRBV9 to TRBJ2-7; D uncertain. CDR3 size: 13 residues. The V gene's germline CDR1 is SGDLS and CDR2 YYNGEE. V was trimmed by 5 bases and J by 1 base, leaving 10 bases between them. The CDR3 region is CASRNSRSYEQYF. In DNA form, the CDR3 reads TGTGCCAGCAGAAACTCCCGTTCCTACGAGCAGTACTTC.

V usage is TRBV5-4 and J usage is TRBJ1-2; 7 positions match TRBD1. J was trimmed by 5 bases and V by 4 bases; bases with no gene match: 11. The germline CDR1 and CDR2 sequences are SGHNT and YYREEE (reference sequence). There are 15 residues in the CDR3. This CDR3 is CASSKDRPVGYGYTF. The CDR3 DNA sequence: TGTGCCAGCAGCAAGGACAGGCCAGTTGGGTATGGCTACACCTTC.

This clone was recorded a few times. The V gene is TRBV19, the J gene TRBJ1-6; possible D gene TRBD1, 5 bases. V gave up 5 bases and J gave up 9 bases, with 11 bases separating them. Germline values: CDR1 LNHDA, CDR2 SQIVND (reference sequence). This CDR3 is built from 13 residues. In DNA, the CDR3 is TGTGCCAGTAGTGCAGGGCTGACTTCACCCCTCCACTTT. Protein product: CASSAGLTSPLHF.

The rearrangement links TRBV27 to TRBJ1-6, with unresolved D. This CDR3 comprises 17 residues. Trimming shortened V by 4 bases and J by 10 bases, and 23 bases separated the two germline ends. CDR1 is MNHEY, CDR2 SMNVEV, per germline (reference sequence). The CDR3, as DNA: TGTGCCAGCAGTTCGACCCTGGAAGGCGGTGGTGAATCACCCCTCCACTTT. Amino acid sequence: CASSSTLEGGGESPLHF.

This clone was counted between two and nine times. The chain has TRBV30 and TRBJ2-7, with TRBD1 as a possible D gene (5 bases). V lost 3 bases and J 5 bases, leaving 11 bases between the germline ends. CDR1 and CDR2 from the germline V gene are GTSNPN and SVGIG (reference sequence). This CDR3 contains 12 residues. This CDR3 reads CAWRQGRNEQYF. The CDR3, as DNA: TGTGCCTGGAGGCAGGGTCGGAACGAGCAGTACTTC.

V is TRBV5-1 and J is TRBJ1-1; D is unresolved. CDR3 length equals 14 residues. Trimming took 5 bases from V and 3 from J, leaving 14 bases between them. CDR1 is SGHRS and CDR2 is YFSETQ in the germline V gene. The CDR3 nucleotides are TGCGCCAGCAGGAGCGCGATATTGGACACTGAAGCTTTCTTT. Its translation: CASRSAILDTEAFF.

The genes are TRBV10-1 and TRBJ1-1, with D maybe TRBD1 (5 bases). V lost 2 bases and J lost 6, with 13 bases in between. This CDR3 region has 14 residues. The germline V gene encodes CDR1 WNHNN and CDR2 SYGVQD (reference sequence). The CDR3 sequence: CASSEQAGKAEAFF. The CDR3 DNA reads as TGCGCCAGCAGTGAGCAGGCAGGGAAAGCTGAAGCTTTCTTT.

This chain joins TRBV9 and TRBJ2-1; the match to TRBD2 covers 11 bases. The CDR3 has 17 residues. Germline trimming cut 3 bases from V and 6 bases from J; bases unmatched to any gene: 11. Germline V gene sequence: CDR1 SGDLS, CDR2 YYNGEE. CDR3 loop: CASSAVFLAGGGNEQFF. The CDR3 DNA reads TGTGCCAGCAGCGCCGTTTTCCTAGCGGGAGGCGGCAATGAGCAGTTCTTC.

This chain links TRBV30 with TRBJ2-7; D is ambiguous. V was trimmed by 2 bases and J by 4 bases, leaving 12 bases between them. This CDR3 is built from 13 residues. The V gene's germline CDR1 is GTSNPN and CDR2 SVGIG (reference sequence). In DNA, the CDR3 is TGTGCCTGGAGTAGCGTCGGCGGATACGAGCAGTACTTC. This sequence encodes CAWSSVGGYEQYF.

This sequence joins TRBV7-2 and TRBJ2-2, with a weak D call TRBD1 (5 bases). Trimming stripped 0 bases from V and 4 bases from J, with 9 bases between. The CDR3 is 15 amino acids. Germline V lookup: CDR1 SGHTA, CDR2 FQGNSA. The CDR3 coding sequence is TGTGCCAGCAGCTTAGCTTCGACAGTCACCGGGGAGCTGTTTTTT. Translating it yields CASSLASTVTGELFF.

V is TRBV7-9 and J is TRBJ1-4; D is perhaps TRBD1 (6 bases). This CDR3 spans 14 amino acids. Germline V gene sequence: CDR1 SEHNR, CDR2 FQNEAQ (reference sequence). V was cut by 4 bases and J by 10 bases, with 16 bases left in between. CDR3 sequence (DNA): TGTGCCAGCAGCTCCCGGGACACGTTTGGAAAACTGTTTTTT. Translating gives CASSSRDTFGKLFF.

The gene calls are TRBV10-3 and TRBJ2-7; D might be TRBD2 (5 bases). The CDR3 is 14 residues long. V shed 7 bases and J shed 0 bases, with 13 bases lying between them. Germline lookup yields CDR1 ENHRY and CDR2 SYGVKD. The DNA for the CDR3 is TGTGCCATCAACCCAAGCGGAACCTCCTACGAGCAGTACTTC. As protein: CAINPSGTSYEQYF.

The CDR3 DNA sequence: TGTGCCAGCTCACCATTAGCAACTAGCACAGATACGCAGTATTTT. Translated, it gives CASSPLATSTDTQYF. The chain links TRBV18 to TRBJ2-3; D unresolved. Germline loops: CDR1 KGHSH, CDR2 LQKENI. V was shortened by 2 bases and J by 0 bases, with 9 bases between the two germline ends. The CDR3 is 15 residues long.

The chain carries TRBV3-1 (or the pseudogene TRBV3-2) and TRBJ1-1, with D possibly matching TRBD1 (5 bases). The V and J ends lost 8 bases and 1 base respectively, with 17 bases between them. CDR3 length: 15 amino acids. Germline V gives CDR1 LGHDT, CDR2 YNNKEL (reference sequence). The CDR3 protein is CASEGRVARNTEAFF. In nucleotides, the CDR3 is TGTGCCAGCGAGGGGAGGGTGGCGCGGAACACTGAAGCTTTCTTT.

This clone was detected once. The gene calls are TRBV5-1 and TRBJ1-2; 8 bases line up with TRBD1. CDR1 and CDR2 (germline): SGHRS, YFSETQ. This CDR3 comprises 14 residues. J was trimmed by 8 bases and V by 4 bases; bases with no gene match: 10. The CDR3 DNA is TGCGCCAGCAGCGCCCCCGACAGGGGAAACGGCTACACCTTC. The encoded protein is CASSAPDRGNGYTF.

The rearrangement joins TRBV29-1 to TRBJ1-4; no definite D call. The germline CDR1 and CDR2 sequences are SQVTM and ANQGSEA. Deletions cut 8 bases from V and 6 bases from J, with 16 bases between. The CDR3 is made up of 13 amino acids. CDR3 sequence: CSIGRGADEKLFF. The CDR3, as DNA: TGCAGCATTGGGCGGGGAGCGGATGAAAAACTGTTTTTT.

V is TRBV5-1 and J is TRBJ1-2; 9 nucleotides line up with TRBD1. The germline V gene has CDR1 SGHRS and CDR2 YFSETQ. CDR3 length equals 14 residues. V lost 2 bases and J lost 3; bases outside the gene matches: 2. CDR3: CASSFDRGYYGYTF. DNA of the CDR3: TGCGCCAGCAGCTTCGACAGGGGGTACTATGGCTACACCTTC.

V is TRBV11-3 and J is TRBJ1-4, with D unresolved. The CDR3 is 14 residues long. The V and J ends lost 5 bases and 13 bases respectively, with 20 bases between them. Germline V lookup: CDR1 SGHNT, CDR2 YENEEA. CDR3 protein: CASSARGKRDGLFF. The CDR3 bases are TGTGCCAGCAGCGCCCGTGGCAAGCGGGATGGACTGTTTTTT. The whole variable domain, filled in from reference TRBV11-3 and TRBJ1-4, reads EAGVVQSPRYKIIEKKQPVAFWCNPISGHNTLYWYLQNLGQGPELLIRYENEEAVDDSQLPKDRFSAERLKGVDSTLKIQPAELGDSAVYLCASSARGKRDGLFFGSGTQLSVL.

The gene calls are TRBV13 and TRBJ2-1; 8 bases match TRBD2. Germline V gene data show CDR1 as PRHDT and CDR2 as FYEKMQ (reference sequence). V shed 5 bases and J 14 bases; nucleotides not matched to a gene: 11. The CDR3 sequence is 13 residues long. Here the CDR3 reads CASSPTPAGEKFF. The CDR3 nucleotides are TGTGCCAGCAGCCCCACCCCAGCGGGGGAGAAGTTCTTC.

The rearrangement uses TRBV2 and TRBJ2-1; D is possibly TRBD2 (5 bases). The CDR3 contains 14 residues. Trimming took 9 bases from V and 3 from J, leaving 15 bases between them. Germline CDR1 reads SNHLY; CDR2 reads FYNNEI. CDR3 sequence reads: CASNRLPSYNEQFF. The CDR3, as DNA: TGTGCCAGTAACCGACTACCAAGCTACAATGAGCAGTTCTTC.

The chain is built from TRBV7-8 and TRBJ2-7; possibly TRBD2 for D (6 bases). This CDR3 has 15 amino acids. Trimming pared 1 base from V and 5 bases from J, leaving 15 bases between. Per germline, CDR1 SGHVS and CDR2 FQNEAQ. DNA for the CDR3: TGTGCCAGCAGCTTAGGGCGGGCCGCGGGGAACGAGCAGTACTTC. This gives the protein CASSLGRAAGNEQYF.

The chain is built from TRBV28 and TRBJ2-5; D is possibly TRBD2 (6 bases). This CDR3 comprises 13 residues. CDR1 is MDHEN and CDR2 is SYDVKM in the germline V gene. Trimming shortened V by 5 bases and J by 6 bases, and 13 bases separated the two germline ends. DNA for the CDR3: TGTGCCAGCAGTAACCTTAGCGGAAAGACCCAGTACTTC. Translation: CASSNLSGKTQYF.

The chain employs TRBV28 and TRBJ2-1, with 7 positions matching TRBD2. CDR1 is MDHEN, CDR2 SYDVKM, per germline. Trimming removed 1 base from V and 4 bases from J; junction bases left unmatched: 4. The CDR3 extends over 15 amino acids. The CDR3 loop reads CASSLSASGYNEQFF. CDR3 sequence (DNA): TGTGCCAGCAGTTTATCGGCTAGCGGATACAATGAGCAGTTCTTC.

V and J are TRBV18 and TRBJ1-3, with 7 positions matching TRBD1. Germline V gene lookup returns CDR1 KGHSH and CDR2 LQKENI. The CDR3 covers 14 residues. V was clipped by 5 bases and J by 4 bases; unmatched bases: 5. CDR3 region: CASSRQGEGNTIYF. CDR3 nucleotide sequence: TGTGCCAGCTCAAGACAGGGAGAAGGAAACACCATATATTTT.

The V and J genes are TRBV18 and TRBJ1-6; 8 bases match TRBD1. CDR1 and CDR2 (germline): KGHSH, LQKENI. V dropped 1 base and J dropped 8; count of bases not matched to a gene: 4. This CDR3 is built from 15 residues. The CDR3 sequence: CASSPLGQVYSPLHF. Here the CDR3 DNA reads TGTGCCAGCTCACCACTGGGACAGGTTTATTCACCCCTCCACTTT.

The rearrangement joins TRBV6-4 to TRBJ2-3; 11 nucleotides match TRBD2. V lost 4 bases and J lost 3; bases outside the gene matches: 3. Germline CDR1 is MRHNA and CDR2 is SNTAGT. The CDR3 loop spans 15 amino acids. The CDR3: CASSAGLAVTDTQYF. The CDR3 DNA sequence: TGTGCCAGCAGTGCGGGACTAGCGGTTACAGATACGCAGTATTTT.

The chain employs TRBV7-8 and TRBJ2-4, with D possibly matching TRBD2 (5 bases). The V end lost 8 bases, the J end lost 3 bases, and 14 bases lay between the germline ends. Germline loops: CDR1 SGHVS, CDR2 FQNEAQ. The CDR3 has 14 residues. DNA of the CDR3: TGTGCCAGCCGGTTGAGAGGGCGCAAAAACATTCAGTACTTC. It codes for CASRLRGRKNIQYF. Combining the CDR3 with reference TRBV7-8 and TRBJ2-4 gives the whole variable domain GAGVSQSPRYKVAKRGQDVALRCDPISGHVSLFWYQQALGQGPEFLTYFQNEAQLDKSGLPSDRFFAERPEGSVSTLKIQRTQQEDSAVYLCASRLRGRKNIQYFGAGTRLSVL.